The rows below give T cell receptor beta chains drawn from one sample of a study of shared clonotypes between healthy human individuals. Measured with immunoSEQ multiplex PCR; TCRdb has only the in-frame clones, and not every one. The sample carries around 2.1 million clones, approximately 96% recorded once. The sequenced sample consisted of naive CD4+ T cells sorted from blood. The receptors were gathered from a man between 18 and 29 years old in good health. CDR3s include the opening cysteine and the closing phenylalanine or tryptophan. A D gene is named only where the DNA matches it firmly. Where a row states a size, it is once, few, many or the class of an expanded clone; other rows omit it.

d_gene	v_gene	j_gene	abundance	CDR3aa	CDR3nt
TRBD1	TRBV6-1	TRBJ2-5	NA	CASSEAGDRGLFETQYF	TGTGCCAGCAGTGAAGCGGGAGACAGGGGGCTGTTTGAGACCCAGTACTTC
TRBD1	TRBV7-2	TRBJ1-2	once	CASSLGQGAAYGYTF	TGTGCCAGCAGCTTAGGGCAGGGGGCCGCTTATGGCTACACCTTC
TRBD1	TRBV19	TRBJ2-7	NA	CASSPGQGQTYEQYF	TGTGCCAGTAGTCCTGGACAGGGCCAAACCTACGAGCAGTACTTC
NA	TRBV19	TRBJ1-5	NA	CASSGRKEAQHF	TGTGCCAGTAGTGGAAGAAAGGAGGCCCAGCATTTT
TRBD2	TRBV19	TRBJ2-1	NA	CASSSHAGGSRNEQFF	TGTGCCAGTAGTTCTCACGCGGGAGGGTCGAGGAATGAGCAGTTCTTC
TRBD1	TRBV5-1	TRBJ1-6	NA	CASSSLQGSGSPLHF	TGCGCCAGCAGCTCGCTACAGGGGTCTGGCTCACCCCTCCACTTT
NA	TRBV5-4	TRBJ2-7	NA	CASSLVGRESEQYF	TGTGCCAGCAGCTTGGTGGGCAGGGAGAGCGAGCAGTACTTC
NA	TRBV4-1	TRBJ2-2	once	CASSQYWVGELFF	TGCGCCAGCAGCCAATATTGGGTTGGGGAGCTGTTTTTT
TRBD2	TRBV18	TRBJ2-1	NA	CASSQISGRANNEQFF	TGTGCCAGCTCCCAGATAAGCGGGAGAGCTAACAATGAGCAGTTCTTC
TRBD2	TRBV5-4	TRBJ2-3	NA	CASSSGGLAGNTDTQYF	TGTGCCAGCAGCAGCGGGGGACTAGCGGGAAACACAGATACGCAGTATTTT
NA	TRBV5-4	TRBJ1-6	few	CASSLPNGQGSNSPLHF	TGTGCCAGCAGCTTACCCAACGGGCAGGGGTCGAATTCACCCCTCCACTTT
TRBD2	TRBV11-2	TRBJ2-5	NA	CASAVAGQETQYF	TGTGCCAGCGCGGTAGCGGGACAAGAGACCCAGTACTTC
TRBD2	TRBV4-3	TRBJ2-7	NA	CASSLGAGGWGEQYF	TGCGCCAGCAGCCTCGGGGCGGGAGGATGGGGCGAGCAGTACTTC
NA	TRBV2	TRBJ2-3	NA	CASSGGLSTDTQYF	TGTGCCAGCAGTGGGGGACTCAGCACAGATACGCAGTATTTT
NA	TRBV6-1	TRBJ2-7	NA	CASSSSGTIYEQYF	TGTGCCAGCAGTTCCTCCGGGACAATTTACGAGCAGTACTTC
TRBD2	TRBV18	TRBJ2-7	NA	CATKLAGTSGYEQYF	TGTGCCACCAAGCTAGCCGGGACTAGCGGCTACGAGCAGTACTTC
TRBD2	TRBV7-9	TRBJ2-5	NA	CASSPRGAGERETQYF	TGTGCCAGCAGCCCGCGAGGGGCGGGAGAAAGAGAGACCCAGTACTTC
NA	TRBV5-1	TRBJ1-4	NA	CASSPGATGFNEKLFF	TGCGCCAGCAGCCCGGGGGCGACAGGATTTAATGAAAAACTGTTTTTT
NA	TRBV30	TRBJ2-3	NA	CAWSVAVSTDTQYF	TGTGCCTGGAGTGTAGCGGTTAGCACAGATACGCAGTATTTT
TRBD2	TRBV9	TRBJ2-1	NA	CASSPRTSFNEQFF	TGTGCCAGCAGCCCGCGGACTAGCTTCAATGAGCAGTTCTTC
TRBD1	TRBV7-2	TRBJ1-5	once	CASGDRVNQPQHF	TGTGCCAGCGGGGACAGAGTCAATCAGCCCCAGCATTTT
NA	TRBV11-2	TRBJ2-3	NA	CASSLGNTDTQYF	TGTGCCAGCAGCTTAGGGAACACAGATACGCAGTATTTT
NA	TRBV7-3	TRBJ1-1	NA	CASSLSINTEAFF	TGTGCCAGCAGCTTATCCATTAACACTGAAGCTTTCTTT
TRBD1	TRBV28	TRBJ1-2	NA	CASSPGGGDYGYTF	TGTGCCAGCAGCCCCGGAGGGGGCGACTATGGCTACACCTTC
TRBD1	TRBV11-3	TRBJ2-7	NA	CASSLPGQGSSYEQYF	TGTGCCAGCAGCCTCCCGGGACAGGGCTCGTCCTACGAGCAGTACTTC
NA	TRBV18	TRBJ2-4	NA	CASSPPPDRTLKNIQYF	TGTGCCAGCTCACCACCGCCGGACAGAACCTTAAAAAACATTCAGTACTTC
TRBD1	TRBV18	TRBJ2-5	once	CASSPLIVRTGQETQYF	TGTGCCAGCTCACCATTAATCGTCCGGACAGGGCAAGAGACCCAGTACTTC
NA	TRBV4-1	TRBJ1-1	NA	CASSQGAGADTEAFF	TGCGCCAGCAGCCAAGGGGCGGGGGCGGACACTGAAGCTTTCTTT
NA	TRBV11-2	TRBJ2-7	NA	CASRSGGYIYEQYF	TGTGCCAGCAGGTCTGGGGGGTACATCTACGAGCAGTACTTC
NA	TRBV5-4	TRBJ1-2	NA	CASSPGNRAASYGYTF	TGTGCCAGCAGCCCGGGAAACAGGGCGGCTAGCTATGGCTACACCTTC
NA	TRBV27	TRBJ1-3	NA	CASSSNGHHSGNTIYF	TGTGCCAGCAGTTCAAACGGACACCACTCTGGAAACACCATATATTTT
NA	TRBV2	TRBJ2-5	NA	CASSEGQQTQYF	TGTGCCAGCAGTGAAGGACAACAGACCCAGTACTTC
NA	TRBV5-1	TRBJ2-1	NA	CASSLVLYGFNEQFF	TGCGCCAGCAGCTTGGTTTTGTACGGGTTTAATGAGCAGTTCTTC
NA	TRBV7-2	TRBJ2-7	NA	CASSSTLLVEQYF	TGTGCCAGCAGCTCCACTCTCCTGGTAGAGCAGTACTTC
TRBD2	TRBV19	TRBJ2-2	NA	CASRASGRAGGELFF	TGTGCCAGTAGGGCTAGCGGGAGGGCCGGCGGGGAGCTGTTTTTT
NA	TRBV10-3	TRBJ2-2	NA	CAIRGDANTGELFF	TGTGCCATCAGGGGGGACGCGAACACCGGGGAGCTGTTTTTT
NA	TRBV6-1	TRBJ1-2	NA	CASSTPTDSYGYTF	TGTGCCAGCAGTACCCCGACCGACTCCTATGGCTACACCTTC
TRBD1	TRBV15	TRBJ2-7	NA	CATSRVRQGIYEQYF	TGTGCCACCAGCAGGGTTAGACAGGGGATCTACGAGCAGTACTTC
TRBD2	TRBV5-1	TRBJ2-2	NA	CASNGASGDNTGELFF	TGCGCCAGCAACGGGGCTAGCGGGGATAACACCGGGGAGCTGTTTTTT
NA	TRBV2	TRBJ2-2	NA	CASSESGTGELFF	TGTGCCAGCAGTGAAAGCGGGACCGGGGAGCTGTTTTTT
NA	TRBV21-1	TRBJ1-6	few	CASSPIVWGRPSPLHF	TGTGCCAGCAGCCCTATCGTGTGGGGCCGACCTTCACCCCTCCACTTT
TRBD1	TRBV5-4	TRBJ2-7	NA	CASSPRTGGEGEQYF	TGTGCCAGCAGCCCGAGGACAGGGGGAGAGGGCGAGCAGTACTTC
TRBD2	TRBV2	TRBJ2-7	NA	CASGTTSGAPYEQYF	TGTGCCAGCGGGACTACTAGCGGGGCACCCTACGAGCAGTACTTC
NA	TRBV30	TRBJ2-4	once	CAGGGQVPKNIQYF	TGTGCTGGAGGGGGGCAAGTACCCAAAAACATTCAGTACTTC
NA	TRBV4-1	TRBJ2-7	NA	CASSQDFGTAEQYF	TGCGCCAGCAGCCAAGATTTTGGGACTGCCGAGCAGTACTTC
TRBD1	TRBV11-2	TRBJ1-1	NA	CASSRRAGQGGGDTEAFF	TGTGCCAGCAGCCGCCGTGCGGGACAGGGTGGAGGTGACACTGAAGCTTTCTTT
TRBD1	TRBV15	TRBJ2-7	NA	CATSPGTGQNEQYF	TGTGCCACCAGCCCCGGGACAGGGCAGAACGAGCAGTACTTC
TRBD2	TRBV19	TRBJ2-5	NA	CASSRGGVETQYF	TGTGCCAGTTCAAGGGGAGGGGTGGAGACCCAGTACTTC
TRBD1	TRBV10-3	TRBJ1-2	NA	CAISQYGTETNGYTF	TGTGCCATCAGCCAATATGGGACAGAAACTAATGGCTACACCTTC
NA	TRBV19	TRBJ2-2	NA	CASSVDSNTGELFF	TGTGCCAGTAGTGTCGACAGTAACACCGGGGAGCTGTTTTTT
NA	TRBV5-1	TRBJ1-4	NA	CASSPGGGNEKLFF	TGCGCCAGCAGCCCGGGAGGGGGTAATGAAAAACTGTTTTTT
NA	TRBV5-5	TRBJ2-7	NA	CASSYNSGVDEQYF	TGTGCCAGCAGCTATAATTCGGGGGTTGACGAGCAGTACTTC
NA	TRBV5-1	TRBJ1-1	NA	CASSLEASLEAFF	TGCGCCAGCAGCTTGGAGGCAAGCCTTGAAGCTTTCTTT